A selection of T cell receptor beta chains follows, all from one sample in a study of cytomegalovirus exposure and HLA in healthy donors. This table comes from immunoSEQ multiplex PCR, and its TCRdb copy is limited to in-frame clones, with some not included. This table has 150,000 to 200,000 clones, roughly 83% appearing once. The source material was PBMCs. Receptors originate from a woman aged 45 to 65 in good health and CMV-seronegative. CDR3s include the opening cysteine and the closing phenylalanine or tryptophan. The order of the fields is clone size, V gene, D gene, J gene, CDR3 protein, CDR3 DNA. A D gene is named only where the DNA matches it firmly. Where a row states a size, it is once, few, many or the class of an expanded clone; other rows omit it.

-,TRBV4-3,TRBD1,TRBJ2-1,CASSRGQGRYEQFF,TGCGCCAGCAGCCGGGGACAGGGTCGGTATGAGCAGTTCTTC
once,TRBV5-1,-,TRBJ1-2,CASSLGDSPSGYTF,TGCGCCAGCAGCTTGGGTGACAGTCCCTCTGGCTACACCTTC
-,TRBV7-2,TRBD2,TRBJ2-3,CASSLVVSGADTQYF,TGTGCCAGCAGCTTAGTTGTTAGCGGGGCAGATACGCAGTATTTT
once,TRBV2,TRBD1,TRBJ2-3,CASRRDRVAEDTQYF,TGTGCCAGCCGACGAGACAGGGTGGCAGAAGATACGCAGTATTTT
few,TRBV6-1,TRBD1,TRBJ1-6,CASSLGQGNSPLHF,TGTGCCAGCAGTCTAGGACAGGGGAATTCACCCCTCCACTTT
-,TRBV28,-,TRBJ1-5,CASSLPLHSNQPQHF,TGTGCCAGCAGTTTACCATTACATAGCAATCAGCCCCAGCATTTT
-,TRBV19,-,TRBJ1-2,CASREGFLGNYYGYTF,TGTGCCAGTAGAGAGGGTTTTTTGGGAAACTACTATGGCTACACCTTC
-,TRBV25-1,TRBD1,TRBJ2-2,CASSVQGTGELFF,TGTGCCAGCAGTGTACAGGGGACCGGGGAGCTGTTTTTT
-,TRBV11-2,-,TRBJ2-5,CASSLESETQYF,TGTGCCAGCAGCTTAGAGTCGGAGACCCAGTACTTC
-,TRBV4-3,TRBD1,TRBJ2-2,CASSRDRGVAGELFF,TGCGCCAGCAGCCGGGACAGGGGAGTCGCCGGGGAGCTGTTTTTT
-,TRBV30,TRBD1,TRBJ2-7,CAWSPDRANEQYF,TGTGCCTGGAGCCCGGACAGGGCAAACGAGCAGTACTTC
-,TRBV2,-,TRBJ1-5,CASTEDRNSNQPQHF,TGTGCCAGCACCGAAGACAGGAATAGCAATCAGCCCCAGCATTTT
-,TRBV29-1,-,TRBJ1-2,CSVVEGSGYGYTF,TGCAGCGTTGTGGAGGGGTCCGGCTATGGCTACACCTTC
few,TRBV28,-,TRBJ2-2,CASSSDAAGIGELFF,TGTGCCAGCAGTTCTGACGCAGCGGGTATCGGGGAGCTGTTTTTT
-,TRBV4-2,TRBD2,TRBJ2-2,CASSQASTSGRAGEAGELFF,TGTGCCAGCAGCCAAGCTTCGACTAGCGGGAGGGCGGGGGAAGCCGGGGAGCTGTTTTTT
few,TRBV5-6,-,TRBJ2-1,CASSLVRRSSYNEQFF,TGTGCCAGCAGCTTGGTACGGAGGAGCTCCTACAATGAGCAGTTCTTC
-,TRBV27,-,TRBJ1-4,CATREVTNEKLFF,TGTGCCACCAGGGAGGTGACTAATGAAAAACTGTTTTTT
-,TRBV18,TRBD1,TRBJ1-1,CASSYRGNTEAFF,TGTGCCAGCTCGTACAGGGGAAACACTGAAGCTTTCTTT
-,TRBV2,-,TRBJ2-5,CASNSRQVQETQYF,TGTGCCAGCAATAGTAGACAGGTCCAAGAGACCCAGTACTTC
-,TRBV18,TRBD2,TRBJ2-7,CASSREGLADFSYEQYF,TGTGCCAGCTCCCGGGAGGGCCTAGCGGACTTCTCCTACGAGCAGTACTTC
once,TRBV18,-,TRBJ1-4,CASSSDEKLFF,TGTGCCAGCTCTTCGGATGAAAAACTGTTTTTT
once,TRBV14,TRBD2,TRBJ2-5,CASSQGLAGGLEQYF,TGTGCCAGCAGCCAGGGACTAGCGGGGGGTTTGGAGCAGTACTTC
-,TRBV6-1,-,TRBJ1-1,CASSEIVTTVMNTEAFF,TGTGCCAGCAGTGAGATTGTAACGACAGTTATGAACACTGAAGCTTTCTTT
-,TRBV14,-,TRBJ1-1,CASSLKMPGLGTEAFF,TGTGCCAGCAGCCTAAAAATGCCCGGTCTCGGCACTGAAGCTTTCTTT
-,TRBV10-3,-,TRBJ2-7,CAISESVVYQKSSYEQYF,TGTGCCATCAGTGAGTCTGTAGTGTACCAAAAAAGCTCCTACGAGCAGTACTTC
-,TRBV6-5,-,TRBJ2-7,CASSKYRVGSYEQYF,TGTGCCAGCAGTAAGTACAGGGTAGGGTCCTACGAGCAGTACTTC
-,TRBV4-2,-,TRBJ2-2,CASSQSGTNTGELFF,TGTGCCAGCAGCCAATCAGGGACGAACACCGGGGAGCTGTTTTTT
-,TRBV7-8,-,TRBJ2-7,CASSPTGLSYEQYF,TGTGCCAGCAGCCCAACAGGGCTCTCCTACGAGCAGTACTTC
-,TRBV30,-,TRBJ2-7,CAWSVVDSTYEQYF,TGTGCCTGGAGTGTAGTAGACAGCACCTACGAGCAGTACTTC
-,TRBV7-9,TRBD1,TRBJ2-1,CASSLAHSQGYNEQFF,TGTGCCAGCAGCTTAGCACATTCACAGGGGTACAATGAGCAGTTCTTC
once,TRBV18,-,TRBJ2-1,CASSPLGSSYNEQFF,TGTGCTAGCTCACCACTCGGTAGCTCCTACAATGAGCAGTTCTTC
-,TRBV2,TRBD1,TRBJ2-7,CASSVSPGGYEQYF,TGTGCCAGCAGTGTGAGTCCAGGGGGCTACGAGCAGTACTTC
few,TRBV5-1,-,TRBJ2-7,CASTPGQSGRDEQYF,TGCGCCAGCACACCGGGACAGTCCGGGAGGGACGAGCAGTACTTC